Detailed here is one T cell receptor beta chain. The repertoire was sequenced with immunoSEQ multiplex PCR; TCRdb's copy has only in-frame clones and lacks some. The sample contains roughly 400,000 clones, 85% to 90% of which appear only once. The germline CDR1 and CDR2 sequences are MNHNY and SVGAGI (reference sequence). The CDR3 totals 21 residues. The trim removed 6 bases at V and 0 bases at J, leaving 20 bases unmatched. The data stem from a study of blood T cell repertoires in COVID-19. This TCR came from a woman aged 45-65 years who had recovered from COVID-19. V usage is TRBV6-6 and J usage is TRBJ2-6, with 7 bases that match TRBD1. The specimen sequenced was PBMCs or T cells enriched from blood (not recorded which). In DNA, the CDR3 is TGTGCCAGCAGCCCCGACAGGGCCTTTAAGAGCACCTCCTCTGGGGCCAACGTCCTGACTTTC. Its protein is CASSPDRAFKSTSSGANVLTF.